A single sample is the source of the 18 T cell receptor beta chains below, sequenced in a study of blood T cell repertoires in COVID-19 (dated by TCRdb to 2020 to 2022). Preparation of the library involved the immunoSEQ multiplex PCR assay. Not all clones reach the TCRdb copy of this immuneACCESS table, which keeps in-frame sequences only. Checked studies attribute under half of the gap to unresolved V genes and leave the rest unexplained. In this sample the table shows about 160,000 clones, around 77% of which occur a single time. The ten largest clones add up to roughly 2.8% of the sample. Material for sequencing was peripheral blood. These TCRs come from a man between 70 and 80 years old with acute or convalescent COVID-19.

The CDR3 coding sequence is TGTGCCAGCAGTAGAACAGGGGGAACAGATACGCAGTATTTT. Protein sequence: CASSRTGGTDTQYF. V is TRBV28 and J is TRBJ2-3; 8 bases fit TRBD1. The CDR3 is 14 amino acids. Germline V lookup: CDR1 MDHEN, CDR2 SYDVKM. The J segment lost 3 bases and the V segment lost 5 bases, leaving 4 bases of the junction unmatched.

This chain links TRBV14 with TRBJ2-2; 7 nucleotides match TRBD1. V was pared by 4 bases and J by 9 bases, with 5 bases of the junction left unmatched. CDR1 is SGHDN and CDR2 is FVKESK in the germline V gene. The CDR3 consists of 13 residues. DNA of the CDR3: TGTGCCAGCAGCCTCGAAGGGGGCCGGGAGCTGTTTTTT. It encodes CASSLEGGRELFF.

This clone has only a few counts. For the CDR3, the DNA is TGTGCCAGCAGCCAAGTGAACAGGAACTATGGCTACACCTTC. This gives the protein CASSQVNRNYGYTF. The chain recombines TRBV14 with TRBJ1-2; D is possibly TRBD1 (5 bases). This CDR3 is 14 amino acids long. Germline values: CDR1 SGHDN, CDR2 FVKESK. The V gene lost 1 base and the J gene lost 2 bases, with 8 bases spanning the gap.

The genes are TRBV28 and TRBJ2-1, with a weak D call TRBD1 (6 bases). Trimming cost V 3 bases and J 9 bases, with 15 bases left between them. CDR1 is MDHEN and CDR2 is SYDVKM in the germline V gene. CDR3 length: 14 amino acids. Written as DNA, the CDR3 is TGTGCCAGCAGTTTCAGGGGTGGTTCAGGTGAGCAGTTCTTC. It translates to CASSFRGGSGEQFF.

This clone was found a few times. The V gene is TRBV9, the J gene TRBJ1-2; TRBD1 aligns across 8 bases. V lost 4 bases to trimming and J lost 8 bases; unmatched junction nucleotides: 10. Germline V gives CDR1 SGDLS, CDR2 YYNGEE. This CDR3 is built from 14 residues. CDR3 coding DNA: TGTGCCAGCAGCCGAACAATGACAGGGGACGGCTACACCTTC. It specifies CASSRTMTGDGYTF. The variable domain in full, with the rest retrieved from reference TRBV9 and TRBJ1-2, is DSGVTQTPKHLITATGQRVTLRCSPRSGDLSVYWYQQSLDQGLQFLIQYYNGEERAKGNILERFSAQQFPDLHSELNLSSLELGDSALYFCASSRTMTGDGYTFGSGTRLTVV.

This clone has just a few counts. The chain has TRBV7-8 and TRBJ2-7, with 10 bases aligning to TRBD2. The CDR3 runs to 14 residues. Trimming cost V 5 bases and J 5 bases; bases outside gene matches: 6. Germline V lookup: CDR1 SGHVS, CDR2 FQNEAQ. This chain's CDR3 is CASSPGTSVHEQYF. Written as DNA, the CDR3 is TGTGCCAGCAGCCCCGGGACTAGCGTCCACGAGCAGTACTTC.

The CDR3 DNA reads as TGTGCCAGCAGACCCCCTGGGCCGAACTATGGCTACACCTTC. It codes for CASRPPGPNYGYTF. The chain couples TRBV6-5 to TRBJ1-2; D is unresolved. V lost 6 bases, J lost 2 bases, and 13 bases lay in between. The CDR3 is 14 amino acids. From germline, CDR1 is MNHEY and CDR2 SVGAGI.

DNA for the CDR3: TGTGCCAGCAGCCGCCAAAAGACAGAATTTAACTATGGCTACACCTTC. Amino acids: CASSRQKTEFNYGYTF. This chain connects TRBV27 to TRBJ1-2; D possibly corresponds to TRBD1 (5 bases). The CDR3 runs to 16 residues. V shed 6 bases and J shed 1 base, with 18 bases lying between them. Germline CDR1 reads MNHEY; CDR2 reads SMNVEV (reference sequence).

The V call is TRBV19, the J call TRBJ2-5, with 8 bases aligning to TRBD2. Losses at the gene ends were 5 bases for V and 5 bases for J; bases not matched to a gene: 10. The length of the CDR3 is 15 residues. Germline CDR1 is LNHDA and CDR2 is SQIVND (reference sequence). CDR3 nucleotide sequence: TGTGCCAGTAGTCCGAGGACTAGCCTGCTGGAGACCCAGTACTTC. Residues: CASSPRTSLLETQYF. Looking up the rest from reference TRBV19 and TRBJ2-5 gives the full variable domain: DGGITQSPKYLFRKEGQNVTLSCEQNLNHDAMYWYRQDPGQGLRLIYYSQIVNDFQKGDIAEGYSVSREKKESFPLTVTSAQKNPTAFYLCASSPRTSLLETQYFGPGTRLLVL.

V is TRBV5-1 and J is TRBJ1-2, with D maybe TRBD1 (6 bases). Germline values: CDR1 SGHRS, CDR2 YFSETQ. The CDR3 length is 16 residues. Trimming pared 4 bases from V and 0 bases from J, leaving 16 bases between. The CDR3 DNA sequence: TGCGCCAGCAGCACACAGGGTGACTCAGCTAACTATGGCTACACCTTC. It yields the protein CASSTQGDSANYGYTF.

The chain recombines TRBV5-1 with TRBJ2-3; 9 nucleotides line up with TRBD1. The trim removed 1 base at V and 4 bases at J, leaving 4 bases unmatched. The CDR3 length is 15 residues. Germline CDR1 reads SGHRS; CDR2 reads YFSETQ. The CDR3 nucleotides are TGCGCCAGCAGCTTGACAGGGGGCAAGGCAGATACGCAGTATTTT. Its translation is CASSLTGGKADTQYF.

The rearrangement joins TRBV5-1 to TRBJ2-2; tentative D call: TRBD1 (7 bases). CDR1 is SGHRS and CDR2 is YFSETQ in the germline V gene. This CDR3 spans 18 amino acids. The V and J ends lost 4 bases and 6 bases respectively, with 25 bases between them. The CDR3 DNA reads as TGCGCCAGCAGCCGAGACCTCCCGACAGGGAGGATTCCCGGGGAGCTGTTTTTT. This translates into CASSRDLPTGRIPGELFF.

The gene calls are TRBV6-1 and TRBJ2-7; 7 nucleotides align to TRBD1. The CDR3 consists of 15 residues. Looked up from germline, CDR1 is MNHNS and CDR2 is SASEGT. V shed 0 bases, J shed 6 bases, and the junction held 8 bases outside the gene matches. DNA of the CDR3: TGTGCCAGCAGTGAAGCATGGGGGACAGCAGGCGAGCAGTACTTC. Translation gives CASSEAWGTAGEQYF.

This chain links TRBV19 with TRBJ2-1; 10 nucleotides align to TRBD2. Germline loops: CDR1 LNHDA, CDR2 SQIVND (reference sequence). The ends lost 10 bases at V and 4 bases at J; junction bases unmatched: 19. The CDR3 length is 18 residues. CDR3 protein: CATDSRTSGRPSYNEQFF. CDR3 sequence (DNA): TGTGCCACGGACTCGAGGACTAGCGGACGCCCTTCGTACAATGAGCAGTTCTTC. Complete variable domain (other parts from reference TRBV19 and TRBJ2-1): DGGITQSPKYLFRKEGQNVTLSCEQNLNHDAMYWYRQDPGQGLRLIYYSQIVNDFQKGDIAEGYSVSREKKESFPLTVTSAQKNPTAFYLCATDSRTSGRPSYNEQFFGPGTRLTVL.

The rearrangement joins TRBV6-1 to TRBJ2-3; the match to TRBD2 covers 7 bases. The ends lost 1 base at V and 1 base at J; junction bases unmatched: 8. The germline gives CDR1 MNHNS, CDR2 SASEGT. The CDR3 runs to 17 residues. The CDR3 DNA reads TGTGCCAGCAGTGAAGTTTTTAAGGCGGGGGGCACAGATACGCAGTATTTT. Translated, it gives CASSEVFKAGGTDTQYF.

This clone was detected a few times. This chain links TRBV6-4 with TRBJ1-2, with 8 bases lining up with TRBD1. Unmatched junction bases numbered 4, after V lost 2 bases and J lost 11 bases. Germline-derived CDR1 and CDR2 are MRHNA and SNTAGT. This CDR3 spans 12 amino acids. This CDR3 is CASSDRTGYYTF. In DNA, the CDR3 is TGTGCCAGCAGTGACCGGACAGGGTATTACACCTTC.

The V and J genes are TRBV7-9 and TRBJ2-1; 7 bases are shared with TRBD1. This CDR3 contains 14 residues. CDR1 is SEHNR, CDR2 FQNEAQ, per germline (reference sequence). V lost 1 base and J lost 9; bases outside the gene matches: 6. The CDR3: CASSLVIGGSEQFF. The CDR3, as DNA: TGTGCCAGCAGCTTAGTAATAGGGGGCAGTGAGCAGTTCTTC.

The chain employs TRBV5-1 and TRBJ2-5, with 11 bases matching TRBD2. The CDR3 contains 18 residues. Germline loops: CDR1 SGHRS, CDR2 YFSETQ. J was trimmed by 1 base and V by 7 bases; bases with no gene match: 15. In DNA form, the CDR3 reads TGCGCCAGCTATCTCGGCTTGTTAGCGGGGGGGCTCCAAGAGACCCAGTACTTC. As protein: CASYLGLLAGGLQETQYF.